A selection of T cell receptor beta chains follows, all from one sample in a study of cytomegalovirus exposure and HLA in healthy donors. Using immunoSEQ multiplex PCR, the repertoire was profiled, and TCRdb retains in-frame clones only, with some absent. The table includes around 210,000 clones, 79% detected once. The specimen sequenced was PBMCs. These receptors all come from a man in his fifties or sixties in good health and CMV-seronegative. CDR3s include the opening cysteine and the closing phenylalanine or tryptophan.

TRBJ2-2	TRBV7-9	CASSDSGAGELFF
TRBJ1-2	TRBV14	CASSLTASYGYTF
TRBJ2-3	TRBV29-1	CSVLTGVSTDTQYF
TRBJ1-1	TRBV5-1	CASQIRGGQNTEAFF
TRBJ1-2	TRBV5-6	CASSSGGYGYTF
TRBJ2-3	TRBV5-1	CASSLDGREGSDTQYF
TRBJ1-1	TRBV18	CASSPLRASGQVESNTEAFF
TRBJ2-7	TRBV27	CASSRDGRAYEQYF
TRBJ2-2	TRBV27	CASSLPTSGTGELFF
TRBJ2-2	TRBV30	CAWSVLATTGELFF
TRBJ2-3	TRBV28	CASRPPGLTSTDTQYF
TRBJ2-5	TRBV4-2	CASSQGTSGQETQYF
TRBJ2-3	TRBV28	CASSPIGDTDTQYF
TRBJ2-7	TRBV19	CASSGGQGISYEQYF
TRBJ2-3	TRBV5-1	CASSLGGLAGTTDTQYF
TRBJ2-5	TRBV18	CASSLTSGRETQYF
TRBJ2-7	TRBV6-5	CASSRPGTGRYEQYF
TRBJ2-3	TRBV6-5	CASRRDSTDTQYF
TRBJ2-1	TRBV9	CASSPTSSYNEQFF
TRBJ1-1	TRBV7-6	CASSLGSQGNTEAFF
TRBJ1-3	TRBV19	CASSIAGGFGNTIYF
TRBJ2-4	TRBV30	CAWSARASGLAKNIQYF
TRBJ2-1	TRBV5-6	CASSSDRDRPHEQFF
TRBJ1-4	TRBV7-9	CASSLGTGGEKLFF
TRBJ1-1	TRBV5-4	CASSFGGVANTEAFF
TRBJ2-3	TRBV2	CASSRDAGTQYF
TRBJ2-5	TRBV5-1	CASSFNRGVETQYF
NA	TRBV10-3	CAISDILSPSYEQYF
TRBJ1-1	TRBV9	CASSVGTGNTEAFF
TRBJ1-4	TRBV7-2	CASSLGGTVNEKLFF
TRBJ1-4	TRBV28	CASSLSQGGREKLFF
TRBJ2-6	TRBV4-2	CASSQDFGTGANVLTF
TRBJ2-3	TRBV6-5	CASTLGPGGTDTQYF